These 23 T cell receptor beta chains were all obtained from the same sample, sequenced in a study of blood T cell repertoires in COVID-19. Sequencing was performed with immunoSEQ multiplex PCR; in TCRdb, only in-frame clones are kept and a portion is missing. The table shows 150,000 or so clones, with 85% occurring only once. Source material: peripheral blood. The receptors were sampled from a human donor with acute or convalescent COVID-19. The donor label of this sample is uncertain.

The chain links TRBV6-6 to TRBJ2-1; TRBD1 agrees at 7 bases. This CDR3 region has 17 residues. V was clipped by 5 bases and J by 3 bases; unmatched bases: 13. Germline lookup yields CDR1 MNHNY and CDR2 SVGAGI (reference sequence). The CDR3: CASSRHWAGTDYNEQFF. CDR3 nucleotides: TGTGCCAGCAGTCGTCATTGGGCCGGGACAGACTACAATGAGCAGTTCTTC.

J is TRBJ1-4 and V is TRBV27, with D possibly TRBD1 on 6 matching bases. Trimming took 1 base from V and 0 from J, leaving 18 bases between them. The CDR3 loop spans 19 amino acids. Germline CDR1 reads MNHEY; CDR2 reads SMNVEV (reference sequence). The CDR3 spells CASSLWWETGSSTNEKLFF. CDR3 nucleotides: TGTGCCAGCAGTTTATGGTGGGAAACAGGGAGTTCAACTAATGAAAAACTGTTTTTT.

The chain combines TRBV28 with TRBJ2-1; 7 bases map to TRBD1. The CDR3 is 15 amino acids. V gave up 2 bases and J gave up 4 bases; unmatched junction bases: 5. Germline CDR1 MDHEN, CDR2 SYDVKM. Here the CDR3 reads CASSLPGTAYNEQFF. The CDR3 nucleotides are TGTGCCAGCAGTTTACCCGGGACAGCTTACAATGAGCAGTTCTTC.

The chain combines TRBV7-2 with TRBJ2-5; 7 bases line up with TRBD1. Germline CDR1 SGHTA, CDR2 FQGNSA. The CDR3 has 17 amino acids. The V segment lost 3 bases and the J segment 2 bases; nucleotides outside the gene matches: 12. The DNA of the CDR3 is TGTGCCAGCAGCTTGACGGGACAGCTCTATGTACAAGAGACCCAGTACTTC. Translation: CASSLTGQLYVQETQYF.

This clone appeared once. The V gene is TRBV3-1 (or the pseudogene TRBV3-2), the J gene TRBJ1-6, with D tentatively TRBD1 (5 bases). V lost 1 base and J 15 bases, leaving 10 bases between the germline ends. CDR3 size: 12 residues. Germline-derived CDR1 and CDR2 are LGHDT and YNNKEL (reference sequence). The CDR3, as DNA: TGTGCCAGCAGCCAAGCCCACCAGGGCCTCCACTTT. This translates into CASSQAHQGLHF.

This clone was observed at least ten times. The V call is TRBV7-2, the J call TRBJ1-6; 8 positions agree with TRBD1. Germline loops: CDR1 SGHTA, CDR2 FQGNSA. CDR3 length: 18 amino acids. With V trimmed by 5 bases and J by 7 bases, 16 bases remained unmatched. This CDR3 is CASSLGAGQGARNSPLHF. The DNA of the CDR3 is TGTGCCAGCAGCCTCGGAGCCGGTCAGGGGGCGAGGAATTCACCCCTCCACTTT. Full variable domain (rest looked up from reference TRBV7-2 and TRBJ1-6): GAGVSQSPSNKVTEKGKDVELRCDPISGHTALYWYRQSLGQGLEFLIYFQGNSAPDKSGLPSDRFSAERTGGSVSTLTIQRTQQEDSAVYLCASSLGAGQGARNSPLHFGNGTRLTVT.

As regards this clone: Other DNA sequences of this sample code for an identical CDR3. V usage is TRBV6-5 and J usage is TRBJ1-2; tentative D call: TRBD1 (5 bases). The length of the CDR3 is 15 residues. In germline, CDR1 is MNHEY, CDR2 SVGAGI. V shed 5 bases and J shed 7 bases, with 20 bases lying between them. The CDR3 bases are TGTGCCAGCAGTACCCCAGGGCCCCCCGGTAGTGGCTACACCTTC. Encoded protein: CASSTPGPPGSGYTF.

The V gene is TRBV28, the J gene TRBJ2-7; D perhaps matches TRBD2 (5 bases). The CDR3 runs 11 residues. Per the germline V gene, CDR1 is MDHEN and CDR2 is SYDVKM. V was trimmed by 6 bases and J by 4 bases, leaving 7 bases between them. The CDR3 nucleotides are TGTGCCAGCAGCCGGGAATACGAGCAGTACTTC. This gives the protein CASSREYEQYF.

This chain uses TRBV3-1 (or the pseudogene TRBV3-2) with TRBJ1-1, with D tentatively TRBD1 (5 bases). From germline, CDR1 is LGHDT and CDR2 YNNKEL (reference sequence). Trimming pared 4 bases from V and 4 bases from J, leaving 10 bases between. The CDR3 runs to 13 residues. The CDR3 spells CASSPRGGTEAFF. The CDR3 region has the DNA TGTGCCAGCAGCCCAAGGGGTGGCACTGAAGCTTTCTTT.

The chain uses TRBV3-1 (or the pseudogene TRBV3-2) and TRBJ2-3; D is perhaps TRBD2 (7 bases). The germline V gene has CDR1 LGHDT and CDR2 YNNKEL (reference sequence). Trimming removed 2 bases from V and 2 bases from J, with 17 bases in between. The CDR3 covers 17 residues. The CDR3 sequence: CASSQFSRGASTDTQYF. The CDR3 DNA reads TGTGCCAGCAGCCAATTCTCCCGGGGGGCCTCCACAGATACGCAGTATTTT.

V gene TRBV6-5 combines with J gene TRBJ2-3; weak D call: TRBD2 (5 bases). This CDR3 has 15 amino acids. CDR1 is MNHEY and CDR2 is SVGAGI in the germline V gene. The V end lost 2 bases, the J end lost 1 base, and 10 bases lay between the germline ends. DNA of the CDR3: TGTGCCAGCAGTTACGTGAGGGCCGGCACAGATACGCAGTATTTT. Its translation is CASSYVRAGTDTQYF.

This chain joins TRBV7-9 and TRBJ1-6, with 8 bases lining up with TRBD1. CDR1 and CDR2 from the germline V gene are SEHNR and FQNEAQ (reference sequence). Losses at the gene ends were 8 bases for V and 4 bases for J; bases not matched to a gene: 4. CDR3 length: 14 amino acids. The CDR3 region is CASSQGAYNSPLHF. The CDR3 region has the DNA TGTGCCAGCTCTCAGGGGGCTTATAATTCACCCCTCCACTTT.

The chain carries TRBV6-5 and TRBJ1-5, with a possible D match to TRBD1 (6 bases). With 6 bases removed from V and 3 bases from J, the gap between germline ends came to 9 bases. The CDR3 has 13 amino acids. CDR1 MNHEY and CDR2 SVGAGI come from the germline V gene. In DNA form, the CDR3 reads TGTGCCAGCAGGTGGGACACCAATCAGCCCCAGCATTTT. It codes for CASRWDTNQPQHF.

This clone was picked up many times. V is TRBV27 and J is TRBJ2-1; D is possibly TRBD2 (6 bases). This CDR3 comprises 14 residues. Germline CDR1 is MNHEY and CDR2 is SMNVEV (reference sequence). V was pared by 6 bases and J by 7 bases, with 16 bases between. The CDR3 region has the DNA TGTGCCAGCAGCACCGGGACTGGCTATAATGAGCAGTTCTTC. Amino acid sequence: CASSTGTGYNEQFF.

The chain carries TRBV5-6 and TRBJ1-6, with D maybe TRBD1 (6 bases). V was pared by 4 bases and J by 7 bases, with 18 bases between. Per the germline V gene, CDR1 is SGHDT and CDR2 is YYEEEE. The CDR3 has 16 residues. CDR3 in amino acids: CASSLDRTDSNSPLHF. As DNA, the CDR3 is TGTGCCAGCAGCCTCGACAGGACAGATTCCAATTCACCCCTCCACTTT.

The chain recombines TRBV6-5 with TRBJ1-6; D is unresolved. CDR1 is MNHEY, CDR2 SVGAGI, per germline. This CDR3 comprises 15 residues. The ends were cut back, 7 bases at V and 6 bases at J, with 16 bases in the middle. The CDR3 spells CASTPGVSINSPLHF. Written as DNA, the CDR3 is TGTGCCAGCACCCCGGGAGTCTCTATTAATTCACCCCTCCACTTT.

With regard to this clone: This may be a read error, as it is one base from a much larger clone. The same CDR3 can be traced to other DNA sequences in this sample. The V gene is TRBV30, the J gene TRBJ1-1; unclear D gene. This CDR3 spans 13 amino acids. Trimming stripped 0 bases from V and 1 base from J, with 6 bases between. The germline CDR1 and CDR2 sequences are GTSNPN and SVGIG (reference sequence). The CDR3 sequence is CAWSVQQNTEAFF. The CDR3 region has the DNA TGTGCCTGGAGTGTACAGCAGAACACTGAAGCTTTCTTT.

The CDR3: CASSLDSRANQPQHF. For the CDR3, the DNA is TGTGCCAGCAGCTTGGACTCAAGGGCCAATCAGCCCCAGCATTTT. The rearrangement uses TRBV7-2 and TRBJ1-5; D remains unclear. The CDR3 has 15 amino acids. Trimming shortened V by 3 bases and J by 3 bases, and 12 bases separated the two germline ends. Germline values: CDR1 SGHTA, CDR2 FQGNSA.

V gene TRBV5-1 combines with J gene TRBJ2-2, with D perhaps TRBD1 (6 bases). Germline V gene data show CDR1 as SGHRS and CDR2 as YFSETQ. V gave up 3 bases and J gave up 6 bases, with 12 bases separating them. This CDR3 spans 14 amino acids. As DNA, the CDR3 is TGCGCCAGCAGCTCGGATACAGGGCCCGGGGAGCTGTTTTTT. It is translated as CASSSDTGPGELFF. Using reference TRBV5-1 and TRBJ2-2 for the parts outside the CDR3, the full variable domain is KAGVTQTPRYLIKTRGQQVTLSCSPISGHRSVSWYQQTPGQGLQFLFEYFSETQRNKGNFPGRFSGRQFSNSRSEMNVSTLELGDSALYLCASSSDTGPGELFFGEGSRLTVL.

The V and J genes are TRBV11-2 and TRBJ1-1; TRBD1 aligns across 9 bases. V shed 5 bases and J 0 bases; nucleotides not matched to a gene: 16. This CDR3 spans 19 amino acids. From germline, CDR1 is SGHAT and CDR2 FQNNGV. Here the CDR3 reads CASSRFSGQGISMNTEAFF. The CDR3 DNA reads TGTGCCAGCAGCCGATTCTCCGGACAGGGGATCTCTATGAACACTGAAGCTTTCTTT.

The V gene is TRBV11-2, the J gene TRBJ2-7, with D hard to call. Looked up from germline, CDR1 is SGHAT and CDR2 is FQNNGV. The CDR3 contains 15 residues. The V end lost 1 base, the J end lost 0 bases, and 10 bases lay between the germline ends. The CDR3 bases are TGTGCCAGCAGCTTAGTCTACCTGAGCTCCTACGAGCAGTACTTC. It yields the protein CASSLVYLSSYEQYF.

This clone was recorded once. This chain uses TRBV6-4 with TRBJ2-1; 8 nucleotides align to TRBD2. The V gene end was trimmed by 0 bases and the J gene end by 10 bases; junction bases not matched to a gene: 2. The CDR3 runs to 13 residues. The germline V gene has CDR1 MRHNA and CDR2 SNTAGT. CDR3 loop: CASSDSQRGEQFF. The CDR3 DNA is TGTGCCAGCAGTGACTCCCAGCGGGGGGAGCAGTTCTTC.

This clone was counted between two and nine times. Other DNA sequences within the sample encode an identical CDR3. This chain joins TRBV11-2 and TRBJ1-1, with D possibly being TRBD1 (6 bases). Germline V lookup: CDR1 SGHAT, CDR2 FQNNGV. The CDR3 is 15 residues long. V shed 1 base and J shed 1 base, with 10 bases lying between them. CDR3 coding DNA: TGTGCCAGCAGCTTAGGGGCGACAGGGAACACTGAAGCTTTCTTT. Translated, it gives CASSLGATGNTEAFF.